Listed below are T cell receptor beta chains from one sample, sequenced in a study of cytomegalovirus exposure and HLA in healthy donors. Clones were read by immunoSEQ multiplex PCR, and TCRdb kept only the in-frame ones, dropping some. The table has more than 150,000 clones, around 81% seen once; the top ten hold around 1.5%. Sequenced material: PBMCs. The receptors here all came from a man aged 40-50 years in good health and CMV-seronegative. CDR3s leave out the opening cysteine and the closing phenylalanine or tryptophan. Each record gives: V gene, J gene, CDR3 protein.

>TRBV29-1|TRBJ2-3
SVGNSPDTQY
>TRBV7-2|TRBJ1-5
ASRPTSAYQPQH
>TRBV6-6|TRBJ2-7
ASSYGGSEQY
>TRBV7-2|TRBJ2-2
ASRHRGRYTGELF
>TRBV19|TRBJ2-1
ASSIAGGSRNEQF
>TRBV10-2|TRBJ1-2
ASRYTGTGDLYGYT
>TRBV7-2|TRBJ2-3
ASSLGLAGTDTQY
>TRBV5-1|TRBJ2-1
ASTLQTGGTYNEQF
>TRBV2|TRBJ2-2
ASKGQTNTGELF
>TRBV14|TRBJ2-1
ASSQGGGYEQF
>TRBV14|TRBJ2-3
ASSQGSLAGDTQY
>TRBV6-1|TRBJ1-4
ASSDPWGQGEKLF
>TRBV9|TRBJ1-4
ASSLSGTGNEKLF
>TRBV29-1|TRBJ2-1
SARLDSYNEQF
>TRBV6-5|TRBJ2-1
ASSPGTGEYNEQF
>TRBV5-1|TRBJ2-1
ASTSLTSAELNEQF
>TRBV19|TRBJ1-5
ASSMGIDSNQPQH
>TRBV18|TRBJ2-1
ASSPWTGLNEQF
>TRBV7-9|TRBJ2-4
ASRGGTTSNSQY
>TRBV6-6|TRBJ2-2
ASRSRTGVSTGELF
>TRBV10-3|-
AISEEVSYEQY
>TRBV7-9|TRBJ1-3
ASSLGAGSGNTIY
>TRBV4-1|TRBJ1-4
ASSQEQGGEKLF
>TRBV7-2|TRBJ1-2
ASSLQTGYGYT
>TRBV11-2|TRBJ2-1
ASSLGLAEYNEQF
>TRBV6-6|TRBJ2-5
ASGGVGETQY
>TRBV20-1|TRBJ2-5
SARDVGTQY
>TRBV18|TRBJ2-3
ASSPTAGRTDTQY
>TRBV5-1|TRBJ1-1
ASSLQGLGDTEAF
>TRBV7-2|TRBJ1-2
ASSPGQGYNYGYT
>TRBV15|TRBJ1-4
ATSRAGGAYEKLF
>TRBV5-6|TRBJ2-7
ASSSPTSYEQY
>TRBV7-9|TRBJ1-2
SSSLGQSGYT
>TRBV9|TRBJ2-5
ASSWAGEETQY
>TRBV28|TRBJ1-1
ASSPGGLVDTEAF
>TRBV11-2|TRBJ1-1
ASSLDGAEAF
>TRBV25-1|TRBJ1-4
ASSELGQRNEKLF
>TRBV7-3|TRBJ2-2
ASSSGGTGELF
>TRBV19|TRBJ1-5
ASSERGSLSNQPQH
>TRBV30|TRBJ2-2
AWTKRGTAGRTGELF
>TRBV7-2|TRBJ2-5
ASSLYISTQY